The clone carrying this TCR beta chain showed up just once. Its target is not known. The source of the sample is a study of CD8 T cells in ankylosing spondylitis. CDR1 DFQATT and CDR2 SNEGSKA come from the germline V gene (reference sequence). Trimming took 2 bases from V and 2 from J; bases not matched to a gene: 6. The CDR3 contains 16 residues. Study observations and caveats: Significantly higher representation of disease-linked clones was reported for matched ankylosing spondylitis synovial fluid.

In TCRdb, the 5' RACE reads were re-called with MiXCR into one record per CDR3 protein. The sample yields a few hundred thousand distinct CDR3 sequences, 20% to 30% seen once. The clonotype originates from a male donor with ankylosing spondylitis or in good health (not recorded which). Source material: blood, either unsorted or a sorted T cell fraction (not recorded which). The chain has TRBV20-1 and TRBJ2-5; 12 nucleotides match TRBD2. CDR3 bases: TGCAGTGCTAGAAAACTAGCGGGGGGTCTTCAAGAGACCCAGTACTTC. Protein product: CSARKLAGGLQETQYF.